A selection of T cell receptor beta chains follows, all from one sample in a study of monozygotic twins with inflammatory bowel disease. TCRdb reanalyzed the 5' RACE reads and collapses them to one entry per CDR3 protein, without DNA. The table counts some 83,000 distinct CDR3 sequences; 7.4% lies in the top ten. Sequencing was done on a sample of blood. The receptors stem from a human donor with ulcerative colitis or Crohn's disease, or a healthy co-twin of an affected twin (not recorded which). Each CDR3 is given with its conserved first and last residue. The order of the fields is V gene, J gene, CDR3 protein.

>TRBV7-9|TRBJ1-2
CASSLALTGGYGYTF
>TRBV10-3|TRBJ2-5
CAISYGLDTQETQYF
>TRBV20-1|TRBJ2-3
CSAKLAGGTDTQYF
>TRBV20-1|TRBJ2-2
CSAVTGVTGELFF
>TRBV11-2|TRBJ1-2
CASGRNRDYGYTF
>TRBV20-1|TRBJ2-7
CSARPGQGPYEQYF
>TRBV19|TRBJ1-5
CASSSLTTGLSNQPQHF
>TRBV3-1|TRBJ1-2
CASSQDWYYGYTF
>TRBV9|TRBJ2-3
CASSRTSGVPDTQYF
>TRBV20-1|TRBJ1-3
CSASSRHTRDTIYF
>TRBV20-1|TRBJ1-1
CSASWGRNTEAFF
>TRBV27|TRBJ2-2
CASSLFPSGGRNTGELFF
>TRBV5-4|TRBJ1-2
CASSFLGGAYGYTF
>TRBV19|TRBJ2-3
CASSTRTGVTDTQYF
>TRBV7-2|TRBJ1-2
CASSLDLTNYGYTF
>TRBV6-5|TRBJ1-2
CASSYSMGVYGYTF
>TRBV20-1|TRBJ1-2
CSARGGHGYTF
>TRBV29-1|TRBJ1-1
CSVEGADGATFF
>TRBV20-1|TRBJ1-1
CSARGGIGMNTEAFF
>TRBV5-1|TRBJ1-2
CASKSGTPNYGYTF
>TRBV20-1|TRBJ1-3
CSATGQGGGNTIYF
>TRBV20-1|TRBJ1-1
CSAHRFKNTEAFF
>TRBV5-1|TRBJ2-1
CASSWTSEYNEQFF
>TRBV5-1|TRBJ2-1
CASSLTGGEQFF
>TRBV20-1|TRBJ1-2
CSAVTGNRRRANYGYTF
>TRBV5-1|TRBJ2-1
CASSLEAGWGNEQFF
>TRBV5-6|TRBJ2-1
CASTEGAGTRYNEQFF
>TRBV7-2|TRBJ2-5
CASSLSPEQTQYF
>TRBV6-5|TRBJ2-3
CASSFLGGARTQYF
>TRBV15|TRBJ1-5
CATSRAVGPQHF
>TRBV12-3/TRBV12-4|TRBJ2-7
CASSFAAVYEQYF
>TRBV7-2|TRBJ1-1
CASSPGQGQGTEAFF
>TRBV20-1|TRBJ2-3
CSARDLSGGYTDTQYF
>TRBV12-3/TRBV12-4|TRBJ2-3
CASSFYFQGTDTQYF
>TRBV14|TRBJ2-1
CASSSPAGTYNEQFF
>TRBV24-1|TRBJ1-2
CATSPSFPLDRVYGYTF
>TRBV7-6|TRBJ2-1
CASTDRGDEQFF
>TRBV6-1|TRBJ1-1
CASRLLTGLNTEAFF
>TRBV20-1|TRBJ2-1
CSARGGLARYNEQFF
>TRBV18|TRBJ2-3
CASSETGGADTQYF
>TRBV11-1|TRBJ2-3
CASSLLGIVRVQGGTDTQYF
>TRBV7-9|TRBJ1-2
CASSLATPYGYTF
>TRBV5-1|TRBJ2-4
CASSLGAQQNIQYF
>TRBV3-1|TRBJ2-3
CASSQAVLSTDTQYF
>TRBV15|TRBJ2-2
CATSRDKANTGELFF